A single sample is the source of the 20 T cell receptor beta chains below, sequenced in a study of shared clonotypes between healthy human individuals. Assay used: immunoSEQ multiplex PCR; TCRdb lists only in-frame clones, some missing. The profile shows hundreds of thousands of clones, approximately 96% of them singletons. CD45RO-negative cells were positively selected for CCR7, leaving out terminally differentiated effector memory CD45RA+ cells. The specimen sequenced was naive CD8+ T cells sorted from blood. The receptors come from a woman aged 25 to 39 in good health.

Only one count was recorded for this clone. The chain links TRBV6-1 to TRBJ2-7; 10 nucleotides agree with TRBD2. The V and J ends lost 3 bases and 1 base, in that order; junction bases with no gene match: 3. This CDR3 spans 15 amino acids. Germline V lookup: CDR1 MNHNS, CDR2 SASEGT. CDR3 coding DNA: TGTGCCAGCAGTGAGGGACTAGCGATGTCCTACGAGCAGTACTTC. Translating gives CASSEGLAMSYEQYF.

This clone was counted once. The V and J genes are TRBV27 and TRBJ2-2; D remains unclear. V shed 6 bases and J shed 6 bases, with 11 bases lying between them. The germline V gene encodes CDR1 MNHEY and CDR2 SMNVEV (reference sequence). This CDR3 comprises 13 residues. For the CDR3, the DNA is TGTGCCAGCAGGCTTATGTTATCCGGGGAGCTGTTTTTT. Translation gives CASRLMLSGELFF.

As concerns this clone: The same CDR3 is also encoded by other DNA sequences in this sample. The genes are TRBV5-5 and TRBJ1-1, with TRBD1 matching over 7 bases. This CDR3 region has 14 residues. Unmatched junction bases numbered 3, after V lost 2 bases and J lost 2 bases. CDR1 SGHKS and CDR2 YYEKEE come from the germline V gene (reference sequence). The CDR3 loop reads CASSLRQGNTEAFF. CDR3 nucleotide sequence: TGTGCCAGCAGCTTACGACAGGGAAACACTGAAGCTTTCTTT. The full variable domain, with the rest looked up from reference TRBV5-5 and TRBJ1-1, is DAGVTQSPTHLIKTRGQQVTLRCSPISGHKSVSWYQQVLGQGPQFIFQYYEKEERGRGNFPDRFSARQFPNYSSELNVNALLLGDSALYLCASSLRQGNTEAFFGQGTRLTVV.

This chain joins TRBV4-2 and TRBJ2-1; D is unresolved. Germline loops: CDR1 LGHNA, CDR2 YNFKEQ. The CDR3 contains 16 residues. Trimming stripped 2 bases from V and 0 bases from J, with 11 bases between. The CDR3 loop reads CASSQSSGSSYNEQFF. The DNA for the CDR3 is TGTGCCAGCAGCCAATCGTCTGGCAGCTCCTACAATGAGCAGTTCTTC.

The chain links TRBV27 to TRBJ1-1; the D gene is possibly TRBD1 (6 bases). CDR1 and CDR2 (germline): MNHEY, SMNVEV (reference sequence). CDR3 size: 14 residues. Between the trimmed V and J ends, which lost 5 bases and 1 base, there was a span of 11 bases. The CDR3 DNA follows: TGTGCCAGCAGTACAGGGTTAGCGAACACTGAAGCTTTCTTT. This sequence encodes CASSTGLANTEAFF.

This rearrangement joins TRBV7-2 to TRBJ1-5, with no clear D. Trimming removed 5 bases at V and 7 bases at J, with 15 bases between. The CDR3 runs to 14 residues. Germline lookup yields CDR1 SGHTA and CDR2 FQGNSA. DNA for the CDR3: TGTGCCAGCAGCCGATATGTTGGAGGGCAGCCCCAGCATTTT. This encodes CASSRYVGGQPQHF.

V usage is TRBV11-2 and J usage is TRBJ2-7; D might be TRBD1 (7 bases). Trimming left V 1 base short and J 4 bases short, with 17 bases between. Germline V lookup: CDR1 SGHAT, CDR2 FQNNGV. The CDR3 loop spans 16 amino acids. The CDR3 spells CASSLVSGDSPYEQYF. The CDR3 DNA follows: TGTGCCAGCAGCTTAGTCTCGGGGGACAGTCCGTACGAGCAGTACTTC.

V is TRBV13 and J is TRBJ1-2, with unresolved D. CDR1 PRHDT and CDR2 FYEKMQ come from the germline V gene (reference sequence). This CDR3 comprises 13 residues. V dropped 4 bases and J dropped 6 bases, with 12 bases sitting between them. The CDR3 DNA sequence: TGTGCCAGCAGCTCCACCGTAAGGGATGGCTACACCTTC. This codes for CASSSTVRDGYTF. The full variable domain, with the rest looked up from reference TRBV13 and TRBJ1-2, is AAGVIQSPRHLIKEKRETATLKCYPIPRHDTVYWYQQGPGQDPQFLISFYEKMQSDKGSIPDRFSAQQFSDYHSELNMSSLELGDSALYFCASSSTVRDGYTFGSGTRLTVV.

V and J are TRBV20-1 and TRBJ2-1; TRBD2 is a possible D gene (6 bases). The CDR3 extends over 11 amino acids. V was cut by 5 bases and J by 10 bases, with 12 bases left in between. Germline V gives CDR1 DFQATT, CDR2 SNEGSKA (reference sequence). The CDR3 DNA reads TGCAGTGCTGGAGGACTACCCGAGCAGTTCTTC. This encodes CSAGGLPEQFF.

With respect to this clone: Other nucleotide sequences in the sample specify the same CDR3. The chain employs TRBV7-9 and TRBJ2-5; the D is unclear. Trimming cost V 2 bases and J 2 bases, with 6 bases left between them. This CDR3 comprises 13 residues. Germline V gene data show CDR1 as SEHNR and CDR2 as FQNEAQ (reference sequence). CDR3 in DNA: TGTGCCAGCAGCTTAACGCGGCAAGAGACCCAGTACTTC. Translating gives CASSLTRQETQYF.

The chain employs TRBV28 and TRBJ1-1; 10 bases map to TRBD1. Trimming at V came to 6 bases and at J to 11 bases, leaving 6 bases not matched to a gene. The CDR3 length is 12 residues. Germline loops: CDR1 MDHEN, CDR2 SYDVKM. The CDR3 nucleotides read TGTGCCAGCAGCTACGGACAGGGGGGGGCTTTCTTT. Amino acid sequence: CASSYGQGGAFF. The full variable domain, completed using reference TRBV28 and TRBJ1-1, is DVKVTQSSRYLVKRTGEKVFLECVQDMDHENMFWYRQDPGLGLRLIYFSYDVKMKEKGDIPEGYSVSREKKERFSLILESASTNQTSMYLCASSYGQGGAFFGQGTRLTVV.

V is TRBV7-6 and J is TRBJ2-7; the match to TRBD2 covers 7 bases. The germline CDR1 and CDR2 sequences are SGHVS and FNYEAQ. CDR3 length: 16 residues. Germline trimming cut 5 bases from V and 2 bases from J; bases unmatched to any gene: 12. The CDR3 DNA follows: TGTGCCAGCAGCCCCCGTGGTGGGACTACACCCTACGAGCAGTACTTC. This encodes CASSPRGGTTPYEQYF.

This chain links TRBV2 with TRBJ1-2, with D maybe TRBD1 (6 bases). This CDR3 region has 16 residues. Germline CDR1 SNHLY, CDR2 FYNNEI. The germline V and J ends were trimmed by 7 bases and 4 bases, with 22 bases remaining between them. The CDR3 protein is CASMSRSRGTSYGYTF. CDR3 bases: TGTGCCAGCATGAGTCGAAGCCGTGGGACATCCTATGGCTACACCTTC.

The rearrangement uses TRBV10-3 and TRBJ2-7; D gene ambiguous. The CDR3 totals 16 residues. Trimming cost V 0 bases and J 3 bases, with 15 bases left between them. Germline CDR1 and CDR2: ENHRY and SYGVKD. The DNA of the CDR3 is TGTGCCATCAGTGAGTCGTTCGAGCAAACGAGCTACGAGCAGTACTTC. Translated, it gives CAISESFEQTSYEQYF.

The CDR3 spells CASSIPSDEQYF. In DNA, the CDR3 is TGTGCCAGTAGTATTCCGTCGGACGAGCAGTACTTC. The V call is TRBV19, the J call TRBJ2-7; D not certain. The V gene lost 3 bases and the J gene lost 5 bases, with 8 bases spanning the gap. The CDR3 contains 12 residues. Per the germline V gene, CDR1 is LNHDA and CDR2 is SQIVND (reference sequence).

This rearrangement joins TRBV27 to TRBJ2-3; D is ambiguous. V was pared by 1 base and J by 2 bases, with 4 bases between. The germline gives CDR1 MNHEY, CDR2 SMNVEV (reference sequence). The CDR3 runs to 13 residues. The CDR3 sequence: CASSLWVTDTQYF. Here the CDR3 DNA reads TGTGCCAGCAGTTTATGGGTCACAGATACGCAGTATTTT.

This chain uses TRBV28 with TRBJ1-2; D gene ambiguous. The CDR3 extends over 14 amino acids. V was shortened by 4 bases and J by 4 bases, with 13 bases between the two germline ends. CDR1 is MDHEN and CDR2 is SYDVKM in the germline V gene. CDR3 nucleotides: TGTGCCAGCAGTTGGTCCGGGTTGATCTATGGCTACACCTTC. Protein sequence: CASSWSGLIYGYTF.

The CDR3: CASSLPDRGANYGYTF. The CDR3 nucleotides are TGTGCCAGCAGTTTGCCCGATAGGGGGGCGAACTATGGCTACACCTTC. The genes are TRBV28 and TRBJ1-2; D is perhaps TRBD1 (6 bases). This CDR3 has 16 amino acids. V lost 3 bases, J lost 2 bases, and 16 bases lay in between. Per the germline V gene, CDR1 is MDHEN and CDR2 is SYDVKM.

Note on this clone: Other DNA sequences from this sample encode an identical CDR3 as well. The rearrangement links TRBV7-9 to TRBJ2-1; D is ambiguous. Germline assignment: CDR1 SEHNR and CDR2 FQNEAQ (reference sequence). V was pared by 0 bases and J by 3 bases, with 9 bases between. This CDR3 spans 15 amino acids. CDR3 sequence: CASSLAGAVYNEQFF. The CDR3 nucleotides are TGTGCCAGCAGCTTAGCAGGAGCAGTCTACAATGAGCAGTTCTTC.

This clone was picked up one time. The chain recombines TRBV19 with TRBJ2-1; TRBD2 matches 8 bases. Germline trimming cut 7 bases from V and 2 bases from J; bases unmatched to any gene: 7. The CDR3 sequence is 15 residues long. CDR1 is LNHDA and CDR2 is SQIVND in the germline V gene (reference sequence). DNA for the CDR3: TGTGCCAGTAAGGACCGGGAGGGCCCCTACAATGAGCAGTTCTTC. Its translation is CASKDREGPYNEQFF. The full variable domain, with the rest looked up from reference TRBV19 and TRBJ2-1, is DGGITQSPKYLFRKEGQNVTLSCEQNLNHDAMYWYRQDPGQGLRLIYYSQIVNDFQKGDIAEGYSVSREKKESFPLTVTSAQKNPTAFYLCASKDREGPYNEQFFGPGTRLTVL.